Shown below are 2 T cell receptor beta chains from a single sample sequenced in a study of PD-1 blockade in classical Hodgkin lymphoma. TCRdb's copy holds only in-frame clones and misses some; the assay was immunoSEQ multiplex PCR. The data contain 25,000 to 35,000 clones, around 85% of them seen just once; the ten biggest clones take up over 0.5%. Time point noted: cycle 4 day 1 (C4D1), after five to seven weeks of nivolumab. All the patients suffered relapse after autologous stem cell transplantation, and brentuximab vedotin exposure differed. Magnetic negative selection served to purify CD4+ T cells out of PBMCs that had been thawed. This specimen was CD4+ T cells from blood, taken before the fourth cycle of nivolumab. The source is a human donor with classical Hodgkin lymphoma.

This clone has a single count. CDR3 sequence reads: CASRLLVAGGKAEQFF. Here the CDR3 DNA reads TGCGCCAGCAGACTGCTCGTAGCGGGGGGGAAGGCTGAGCAGTTCTTC. The chain joins TRBV5-1 to TRBJ2-1, with TRBD2 identical over 11 bases. The V gene's germline CDR1 is SGHRS and CDR2 YFSETQ. The V segment lost 5 bases and the J segment 9 bases; nucleotides outside the gene matches: 13. This CDR3 is built from 16 residues. The entire variable domain, with the rest obtained from reference TRBV5-1 and TRBJ2-1, is as follows: KAGVTQTPRYLIKTRGQQVTLSCSPISGHRSVSWYQQTPGQGLQFLFEYFSETQRNKGNFPGRFSGRQFSNSRSEMNVSTLELGDSALYLCASRLLVAGGKAEQFFGPGTRLTVL.

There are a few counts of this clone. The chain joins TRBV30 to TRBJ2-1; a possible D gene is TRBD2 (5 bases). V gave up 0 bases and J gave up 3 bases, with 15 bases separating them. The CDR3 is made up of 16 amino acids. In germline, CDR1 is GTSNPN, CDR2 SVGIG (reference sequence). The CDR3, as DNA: TGTGCCTGGAGTGTACTTGGTGGAGGAGACTACAATGAGCAGTTCTTC. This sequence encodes CAWSVLGGGDYNEQFF.